This TCR beta chain comes out of a study of cytomegalovirus exposure and HLA in healthy donors. The PCR contained 60 Vbeta and 13 Jbeta primers. Assay used: immunoSEQ multiplex PCR; TCRdb lists only in-frame clones, some missing. This table has under 110,000 clones, just over 70% appearing once. This CDR3 is 14 amino acids long. The V end lost 2 bases, the J end lost 3 bases, and 10 bases lay between the germline ends. CDR1 SGHTA and CDR2 FQGTGA come from the germline V gene. Points from the study as a whole: Later analysis suggested links between common viral pathogens and several top significant clusters.

This clone occurred once. What it binds is not known. The sequence came from a boy between 10 and 17 years old in good health and CMV-seronegative. Sequencing input: PBMCs. The chain links TRBV7-3 to TRBJ2-5; possible D gene TRBD2, 5 bases. The DNA of the CDR3 is TGTGCCAGCAGCTTACTTCCCGGGGAAGAGACCCAGTACTTC. Encoded protein: CASSLLPGEETQYF.